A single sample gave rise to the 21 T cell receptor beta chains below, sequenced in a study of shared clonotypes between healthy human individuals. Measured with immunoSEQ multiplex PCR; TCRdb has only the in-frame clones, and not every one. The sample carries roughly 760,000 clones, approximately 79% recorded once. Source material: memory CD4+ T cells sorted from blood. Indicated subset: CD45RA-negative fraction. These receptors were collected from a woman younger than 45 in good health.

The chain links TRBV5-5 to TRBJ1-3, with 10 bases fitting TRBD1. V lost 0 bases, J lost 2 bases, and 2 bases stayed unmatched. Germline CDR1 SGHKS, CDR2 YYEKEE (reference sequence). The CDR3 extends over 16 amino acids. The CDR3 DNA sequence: TGTGCCAGCAGCTTGGGGGGACAGGGGACTGGAAACACCATATATTTT. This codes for CASSLGGQGTGNTIYF.

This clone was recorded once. The CDR3, as DNA: TGTGCCAGCAGCTTCCCCGGGACGCTCAATGAGCAGTTCTTC. Translated: CASSFPGTLNEQFF. V is TRBV5-4 and J is TRBJ2-1; D may be TRBD1 or TRBD2 (5 bases each). Germline CDR1 reads SGHNT; CDR2 reads YYREEE (reference sequence). The length of the CDR3 is 14 residues. V lost 2 bases and J 6 bases, leaving 12 bases between the germline ends.

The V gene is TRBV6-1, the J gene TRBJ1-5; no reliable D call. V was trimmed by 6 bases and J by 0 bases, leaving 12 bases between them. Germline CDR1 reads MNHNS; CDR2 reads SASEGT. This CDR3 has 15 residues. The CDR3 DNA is TGTGCCAGCAGACGGCAATCTTATAGCAATCAGCCCCAGCATTTT. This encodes CASRRQSYSNQPQHF.

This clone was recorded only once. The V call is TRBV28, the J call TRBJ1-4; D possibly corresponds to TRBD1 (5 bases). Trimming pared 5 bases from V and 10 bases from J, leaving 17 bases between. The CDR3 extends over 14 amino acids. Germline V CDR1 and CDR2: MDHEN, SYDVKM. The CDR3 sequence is CASSRGRGIGKLFF. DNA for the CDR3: TGTGCCAGCAGTCGGGGACGAGGGATTGGAAAACTGTTTTTT. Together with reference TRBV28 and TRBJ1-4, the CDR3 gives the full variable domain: DVKVTQSSRYLVKRTGEKVFLECVQDMDHENMFWYRQDPGLGLRLIYFSYDVKMKEKGDIPEGYSVSREKKERFSLILESASTNQTSMYLCASSRGRGIGKLFFGSGTQLSVL.

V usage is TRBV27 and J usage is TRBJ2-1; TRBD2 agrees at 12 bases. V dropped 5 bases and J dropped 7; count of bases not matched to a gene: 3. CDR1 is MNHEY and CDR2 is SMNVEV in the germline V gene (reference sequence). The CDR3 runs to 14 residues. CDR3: CASSQLAGGNEQFF. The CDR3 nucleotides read TGTGCCAGCAGTCAACTAGCGGGAGGAAATGAGCAGTTCTTC.

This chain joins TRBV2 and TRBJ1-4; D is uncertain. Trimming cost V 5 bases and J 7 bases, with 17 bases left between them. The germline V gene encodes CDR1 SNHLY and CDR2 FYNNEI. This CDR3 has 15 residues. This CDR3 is CASSSARLVGEKLFF. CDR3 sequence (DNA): TGTGCCAGCAGTAGCGCCCGGCTGGTGGGTGAAAAACTGTTTTTT.

CDR3 protein: CASSPRWDQETQYF. CDR3 DNA: TGTGCCAGTAGCCCCCGGTGGGACCAAGAGACCCAGTACTTC. This chain joins TRBV19 and TRBJ2-5; D not certain. With 6 bases removed from V and 0 bases from J, the gap between germline ends came to 11 bases. The CDR3 sequence is 14 residues long. Germline V CDR1 and CDR2: LNHDA, SQIVND (reference sequence). The entire variable domain, with the rest obtained from reference TRBV19 and TRBJ2-5, is as follows: DGGITQSPKYLFRKEGQNVTLSCEQNLNHDAMYWYRQDPGQGLRLIYYSQIVNDFQKGDIAEGYSVSREKKESFPLTVTSAQKNPTAFYLCASSPRWDQETQYFGPGTRLLVL.

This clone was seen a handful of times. CDR3 bases: TGTGCCAGCAGTTTATATCAGGGGGATCAGCCCCAGCATTTT. It translates to CASSLYQGDQPQHF. The rearrangement uses TRBV27 and TRBJ1-5; TRBD1 matches at 7 bases. CDR1 and CDR2 (germline): MNHEY, SMNVEV (reference sequence). V lost 1 base, J lost 5 bases, and 2 bases stayed unmatched. The CDR3 covers 14 residues.

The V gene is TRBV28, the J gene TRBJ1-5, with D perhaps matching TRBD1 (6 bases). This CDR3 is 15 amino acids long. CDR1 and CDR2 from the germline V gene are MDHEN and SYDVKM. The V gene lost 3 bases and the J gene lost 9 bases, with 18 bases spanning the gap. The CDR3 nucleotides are TGTGCCAGCAGTTTTTCTCAGGGGCGCCAGGTGCCCCAGCATTTT. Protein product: CASSFSQGRQVPQHF.

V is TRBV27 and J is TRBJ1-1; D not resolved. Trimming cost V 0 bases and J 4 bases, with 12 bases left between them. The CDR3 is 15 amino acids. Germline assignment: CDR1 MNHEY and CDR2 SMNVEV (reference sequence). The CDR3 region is CASSLSNPKTTEAFF. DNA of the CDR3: TGTGCCAGCAGTTTATCGAACCCCAAGACCACTGAAGCTTTCTTT.

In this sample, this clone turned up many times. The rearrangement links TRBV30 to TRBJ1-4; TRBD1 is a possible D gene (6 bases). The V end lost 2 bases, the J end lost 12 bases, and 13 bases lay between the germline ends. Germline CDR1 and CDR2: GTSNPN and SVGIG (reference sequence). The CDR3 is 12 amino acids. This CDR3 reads CAWSRGQGQLFF. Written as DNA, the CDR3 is TGTGCCTGGAGTCGTGGTCAGGGGCAACTGTTTTTT.

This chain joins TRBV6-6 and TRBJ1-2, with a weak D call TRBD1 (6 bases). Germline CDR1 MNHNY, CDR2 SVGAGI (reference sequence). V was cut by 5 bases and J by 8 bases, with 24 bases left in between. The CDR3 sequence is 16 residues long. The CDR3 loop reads CASSQRYYREWGGYTF. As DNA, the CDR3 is TGTGCCAGCAGTCAACGCTACTACAGGGAATGGGGGGGCTACACCTTC.

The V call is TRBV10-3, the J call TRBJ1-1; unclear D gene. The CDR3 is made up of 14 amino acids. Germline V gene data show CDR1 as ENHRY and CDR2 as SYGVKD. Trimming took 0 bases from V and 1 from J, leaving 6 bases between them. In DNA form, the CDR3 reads TGTGCCATCAGTGAGTCGCGGCAGAACACTGAAGCTTTCTTT. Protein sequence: CAISESRQNTEAFF.

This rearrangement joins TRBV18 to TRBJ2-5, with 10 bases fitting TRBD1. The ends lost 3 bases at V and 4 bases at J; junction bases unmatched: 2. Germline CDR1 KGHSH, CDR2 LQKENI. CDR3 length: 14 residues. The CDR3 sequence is CASSPGQGSETQYF. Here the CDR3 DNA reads TGTGCCAGCTCACCGGGACAGGGGTCAGAGACCCAGTACTTC.

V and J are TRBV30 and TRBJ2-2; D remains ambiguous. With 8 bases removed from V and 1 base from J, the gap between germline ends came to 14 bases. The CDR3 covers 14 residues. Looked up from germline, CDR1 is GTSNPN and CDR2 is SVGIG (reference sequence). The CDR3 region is CAHTTMGNTGELFF. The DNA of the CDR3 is TGTGCCCATACCACCATGGGGAACACCGGGGAGCTGTTTTTT.

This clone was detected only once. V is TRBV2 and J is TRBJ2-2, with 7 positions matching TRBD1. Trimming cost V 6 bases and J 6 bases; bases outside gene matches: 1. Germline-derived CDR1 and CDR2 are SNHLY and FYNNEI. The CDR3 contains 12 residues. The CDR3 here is CASRGQSGELFF. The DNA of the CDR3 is TGTGCCAGCAGGGGACAGTCCGGGGAGCTGTTTTTT.

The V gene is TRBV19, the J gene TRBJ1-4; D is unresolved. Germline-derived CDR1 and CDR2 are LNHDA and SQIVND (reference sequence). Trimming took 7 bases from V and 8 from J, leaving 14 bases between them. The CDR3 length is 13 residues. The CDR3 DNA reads TGTGCCAGTACGGTTTCTAGGCAAGAAAAACTGTTTTTT. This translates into CASTVSRQEKLFF.

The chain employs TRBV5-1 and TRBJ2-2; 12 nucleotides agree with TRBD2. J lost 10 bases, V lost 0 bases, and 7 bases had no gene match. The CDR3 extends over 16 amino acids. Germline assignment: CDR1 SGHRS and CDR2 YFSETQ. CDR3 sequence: CASSLGLAGEKKELFF. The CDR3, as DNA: TGCGCCAGCAGCTTGGGACTAGCGGGAGAGAAGAAGGAGCTGTTTTTT.

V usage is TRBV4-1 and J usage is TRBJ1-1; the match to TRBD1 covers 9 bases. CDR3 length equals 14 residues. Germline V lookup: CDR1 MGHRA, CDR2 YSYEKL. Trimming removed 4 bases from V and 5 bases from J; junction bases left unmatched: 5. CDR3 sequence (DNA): TGCGCCAGCAGCCCACAGGGGGCGTTAACTGAAGCTTTCTTT. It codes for CASSPQGALTEAFF.

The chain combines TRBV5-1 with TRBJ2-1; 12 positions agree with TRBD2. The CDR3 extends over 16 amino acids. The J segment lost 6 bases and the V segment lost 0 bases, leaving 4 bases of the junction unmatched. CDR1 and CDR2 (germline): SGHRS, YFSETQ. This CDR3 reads CASSLVLAGGGNEQFF. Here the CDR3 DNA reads TGCGCCAGCAGCTTGGTACTAGCGGGAGGAGGCAATGAGCAGTTCTTC.

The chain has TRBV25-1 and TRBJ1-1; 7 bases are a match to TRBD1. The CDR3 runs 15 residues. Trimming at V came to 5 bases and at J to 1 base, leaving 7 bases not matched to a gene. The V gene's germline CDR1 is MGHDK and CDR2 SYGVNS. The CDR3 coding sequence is TGTGCCAGCAGTCCGCTACAGGGGACGAACACTGAAGCTTTCTTT. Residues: CASSPLQGTNTEAFF.